A single sample is the source of the 8 T cell receptor beta chains below, sequenced in a study of T cells in Graves' hyperthyroidism and ophthalmopathy. RNA transcripts provided the source from which TCR beta CDR3 regions were amplified. The TCR CDR3 was amplified in a first-round RT-PCR using the HTBI primer set. TCRdb re-called the multiplex PCR reads with MiXCR, one entry per CDR3 protein. The data contain some 570,000 distinct CDR3 sequences, approximately 15% of them singletons. Source material: blood. The receptors here all came from a woman younger than 35 with Graves' ophthalmopathy.

This clonotype was observed a handful of times. The CDR3 coding sequence is TGTGCCAGCAGCTTAGATACAGCAGTAAGGACAGATACGCAGTATTTT. It encodes CASSLDTAVRTDTQYF. This chain uses TRBV11-3 with TRBJ2-3; D gene unclear. Germline values: CDR1 SGHNT, CDR2 YENEEA. The CDR3 covers 16 residues. Trimming pared 0 bases from V and 3 bases from J, leaving 13 bases between.

The chain employs TRBV20-1 and TRBJ2-7; the match to TRBD1 covers 9 bases. Germline V gene data show CDR1 as DFQATT and CDR2 as SNEGSKA (reference sequence). V lost 3 bases to trimming and J lost 3 bases; unmatched junction nucleotides: 9. The CDR3 covers 15 residues. Written as DNA, the CDR3 is TGCAGTGCTAGTGGACAGGGGAAGAGAGACTACGAGCAGTACTTC. Amino acids: CSASGQGKRDYEQYF.

This clonotype appeared many times. The chain is built from TRBV5-4 and TRBJ2-1; D unresolved. Germline lookup yields CDR1 SGHNT and CDR2 YYREEE (reference sequence). The CDR3 runs to 13 residues. Trimming removed 4 bases from V and 5 bases from J, with 10 bases in between. In nucleotides, the CDR3 is TGTGCCAGCAGCGTCTACTTCGACAATGAGCAGTTCTTC. Its protein is CASSVYFDNEQFF.

This clonotype was recorded at least ten times. The chain recombines TRBV7-9 with TRBJ2-1, with 13 bases lining up with TRBD2. The V gene's germline CDR1 is SEHNR and CDR2 FQNEAQ (reference sequence). This CDR3 has 20 amino acids. V lost 5 bases, J lost 5 bases, and 18 bases stayed unmatched. The CDR3 bases are TGTGCCAGCAGCGCCCGCTTCCCGGGACTAGCGGGGTTTTGGAACAATGAGCAGTTCTTC. This gives the protein CASSARFPGLAGFWNNEQFF.

This clonotype was detected ten times or more. The chain employs TRBV19 and TRBJ2-1; D ambiguous. Between the trimmed V and J ends, which lost 5 bases and 3 bases, there was a span of 14 bases. Germline V gene data show CDR1 as LNHDA and CDR2 as SQIVND (reference sequence). The CDR3 covers 15 residues. The CDR3 spells CASSPSSSYYNEQFF. CDR3 DNA sequence: TGTGCCAGTAGTCCGTCGTCATCTTACTACAATGAGCAGTTCTTC.

The table lists this clonotype with many counts. The gene calls are TRBV29-1 and TRBJ1-2, with TRBD1 matching over 9 bases. J lost 0 bases, V lost 3 bases, and 2 bases had no gene match. Germline V lookup: CDR1 SQVTM, CDR2 ANQGSEA. The CDR3 consists of 14 residues. The DNA of the CDR3 is TGCAGCGTTGAGGGACAGGGTACTAACTATGGCTACACCTTC. Its protein is CSVEGQGTNYGYTF. The full variable domain, in which reference TRBV29-1 and TRBJ1-2 provide the parts outside the CDR3, is SAVISQKPSRDICQRGTSLTIQCQVDSQVTMMFWYRQQPGQSLTLIATANQGSEATYESGFVIDKFPISRPNLTFSTLTVSNMSPEDSSIYLCSVEGQGTNYGYTFGSGTRLTVV.

The chain employs TRBV20-1 and TRBJ2-1, with 14 bases that match TRBD2. Trimming took 2 bases from V and 6 from J; bases not matched to a gene: 15. CDR1 DFQATT and CDR2 SNEGSKA come from the germline V gene (reference sequence). This CDR3 is 19 amino acids long. This chain's CDR3 is CSARLPTSGRAGSFNEQFF. In DNA form, the CDR3 reads TGCAGTGCTAGATTACCGACTAGCGGGAGGGCCGGGTCGTTCAATGAGCAGTTCTTC.

The V and J genes are TRBV6-4 and TRBJ2-5; the match to TRBD2 covers 9 bases. The CDR3 consists of 14 residues. Germline V gene sequence: CDR1 MRHNA, CDR2 SNTAGT. With 6 bases clipped from V and 9 bases from J, the junction kept 11 bases outside the gene matches. Here the CDR3 reads CASRNSGSAFSQYF. The CDR3 nucleotides read TGTGCCAGCAGGAATAGCGGGAGTGCCTTCTCCCAGTACTTC.